The present T cell receptor (beta chain) was sequenced within a study of T-cell memory formation after mild COVID-19. This clonotype was seen repeatedly, ten times or more. The target antigen is unknown. Study-level results: Clones shrinking between day 15 and 85 showed a balanced CD4/CD8 split, and those that grew later tilted toward CD4+. Contracting clones localized mainly to CM and EM when CD4+ and mainly to EMRA when CD8+. Within pre-infection memory, some responding clones were found, suggesting cross-reactive memory joined.

V lost 4 bases to trimming and J lost 4 bases, with 15 bases between them. This CDR3 is 14 amino acids long. Germline-derived CDR1 and CDR2 are SGHNT and YYREEE (reference sequence). TCRdb processed the 5' RACE reads anew with MiXCR; each CDR3 protein has one entry. Among about 620,000 distinct CDR3 sequences, around 17% were seen once, and the ten largest hold about 12%. Specimen: PBMCs or a T cell subset sorted from them (not recorded which). The chain couples TRBV5-4 to TRBJ2-7; weak D call: TRBD2 (5 bases). The clonotype was recovered from an adult woman who had mild COVID-19 (a few samples of this study predate the infection). Cell type and time point are not known. The CDR3 here is CASSPASGSYEQYF. CDR3 DNA: TGTGCCAGCAGCCCTGCTAGTGGGAGTTACGAGCAGTACTTC.